This T cell receptor beta chain is drawn from a study of T-cell reconstitution after alpha-beta-depleted transplantation in children. During its preparation, the TCRbeta library received unique molecular identifiers. TCRdb ran MiXCR on the PCR reads and lists one entry per CDR3 protein. This table holds 120,000 to 150,000 distinct CDR3 sequences, about 9% found once. The V segment lost 6 bases and the J segment 6 bases; nucleotides outside the gene matches: 8. CDR1 MDHEN and CDR2 SYDVKM come from the germline V gene. CDR3 size: 14 residues. General observations from the study: Reportedly, roughly two months post-transplant, alpha-beta T cells arose from several hundred expanded graft clones. Recipient T cells and thymic progenitors that survived gave rise to the high TCRbeta diversity observed at day 60 in some patients.

This clonotype has ten or more counts. Antigen: not known. The chain joins TRBV28 to TRBJ2-1; 7 positions agree with TRBD2. The material was PBMCs, mostly from graft donor cells, obtained 180 days after TCRalphabeta/CD19-depleted stem cell transplant. This clonotype originated in a female patient aged 2 to 10 who had a stem cell transplant for congenital amegakaryocytic thrombocytopenia, so the T cells may come from the graft donor. The CDR3 DNA follows: TGTGCCAGCAGATTTCCGGGAGGCAGCAATGAGCAGTTCTTC. Translated: CASRFPGGSNEQFF.